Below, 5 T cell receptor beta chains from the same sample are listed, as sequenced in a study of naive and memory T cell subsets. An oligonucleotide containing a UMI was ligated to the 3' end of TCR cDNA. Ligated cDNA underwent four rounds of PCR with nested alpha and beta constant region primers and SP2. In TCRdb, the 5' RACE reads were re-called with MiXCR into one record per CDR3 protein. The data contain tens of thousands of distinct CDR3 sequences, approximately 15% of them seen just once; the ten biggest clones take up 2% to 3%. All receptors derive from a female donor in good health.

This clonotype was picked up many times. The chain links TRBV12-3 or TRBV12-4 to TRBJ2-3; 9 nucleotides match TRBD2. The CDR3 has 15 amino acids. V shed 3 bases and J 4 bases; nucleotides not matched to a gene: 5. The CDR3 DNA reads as TGTGCCAGCAGTTTCGGCGGGGGGGCCGCAGATACGCAGTATTTT. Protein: CASSFGGGAADTQYF.

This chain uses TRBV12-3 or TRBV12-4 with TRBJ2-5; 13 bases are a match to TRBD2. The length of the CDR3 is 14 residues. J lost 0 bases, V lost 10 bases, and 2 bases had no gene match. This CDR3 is CATLAGGNQETQYF. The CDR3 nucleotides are TGTGCCACACTAGCGGGGGGGAACCAAGAGACCCAGTACTTC.

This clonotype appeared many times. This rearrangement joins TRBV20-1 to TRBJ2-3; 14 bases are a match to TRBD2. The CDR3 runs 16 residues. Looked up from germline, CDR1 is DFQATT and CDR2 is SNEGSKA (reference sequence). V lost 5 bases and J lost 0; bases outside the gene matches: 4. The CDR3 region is CSAGRLAGGSTDTQYF. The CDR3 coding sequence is TGCAGTGCTGGGAGACTAGCGGGGGGGAGCACAGATACGCAGTATTTT.

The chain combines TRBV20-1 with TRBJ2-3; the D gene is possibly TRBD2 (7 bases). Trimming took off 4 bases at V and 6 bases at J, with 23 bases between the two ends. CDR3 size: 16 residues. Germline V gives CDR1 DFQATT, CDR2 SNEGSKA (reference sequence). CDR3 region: CSATPAAGAPRDTQYF. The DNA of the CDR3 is TGCAGTGCTACACCCGCGGCGGGGGCCCCTCGTGATACGCAGTATTTT.

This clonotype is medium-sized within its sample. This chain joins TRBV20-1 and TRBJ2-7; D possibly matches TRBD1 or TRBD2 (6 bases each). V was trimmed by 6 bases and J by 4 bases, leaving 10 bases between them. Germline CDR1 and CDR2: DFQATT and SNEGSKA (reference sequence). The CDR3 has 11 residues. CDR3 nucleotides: TGCAGTGCCCGAGGGGGGTACGAGCAGTACTTC. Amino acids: CSARGGYEQYF.